Sequencing of this TCR beta chain was carried out in a study of Graves' ophthalmopathy and Graves' hyperthyroidism. General study points: Sensitivity of roughly 64% and specificity of approximately 73% were achieved by the model that predicted ophthalmopathy progression.

This clonotype was recorded a few times. Its antigen is unknown. Transcripts of RNA were the source for amplifying TCR beta CDR3 regions. RT-PCR with HTBI primers came first, then second-round multiplex PCR. TCRdb re-called the multiplex PCR reads through MiXCR, storing one row per CDR3 protein. The sample holds 300,000 to 400,000 distinct CDR3 sequences, around a sixth seen once. Active ophthalmopathy (CAS at least 3, NOSPECS at least 4), lasting under 3 months. The germline V gene has CDR1 MGHRA and CDR2 YSYEKL. V dropped 4 bases and J dropped 2; count of bases not matched to a gene: 12. This CDR3 region has 18 residues.

The specimen was peripheral blood. The chain joins TRBV4-1 to TRBJ2-3, with 10 bases matching TRBD2. This TCR was sampled from an adult man with Graves' ophthalmopathy. The CDR3 protein is CASSRAALTSGFTDTQYF. CDR3 nucleotides: TGCGCCAGCAGCCGTGCCGCCCTGACTAGCGGGTTCACAGATACGCAGTATTTT.